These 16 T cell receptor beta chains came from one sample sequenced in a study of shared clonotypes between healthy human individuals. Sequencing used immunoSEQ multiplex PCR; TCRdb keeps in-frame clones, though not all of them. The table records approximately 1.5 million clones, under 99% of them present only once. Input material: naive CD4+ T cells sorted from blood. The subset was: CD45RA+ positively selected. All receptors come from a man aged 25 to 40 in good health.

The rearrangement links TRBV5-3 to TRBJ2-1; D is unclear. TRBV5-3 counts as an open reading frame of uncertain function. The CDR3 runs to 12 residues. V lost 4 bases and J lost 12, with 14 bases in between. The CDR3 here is CARSISPWGQFF. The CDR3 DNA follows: TGTGCCAGAAGCATTTCCCCCTGGGGGCAGTTCTTC.

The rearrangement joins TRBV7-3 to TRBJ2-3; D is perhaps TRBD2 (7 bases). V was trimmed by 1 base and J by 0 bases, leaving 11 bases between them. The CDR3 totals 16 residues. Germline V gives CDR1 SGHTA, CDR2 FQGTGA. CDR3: CASSLRPGGSTDTQYF. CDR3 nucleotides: TGTGCCAGCAGCTTAAGGCCGGGGGGCAGCACAGATACGCAGTATTTT.

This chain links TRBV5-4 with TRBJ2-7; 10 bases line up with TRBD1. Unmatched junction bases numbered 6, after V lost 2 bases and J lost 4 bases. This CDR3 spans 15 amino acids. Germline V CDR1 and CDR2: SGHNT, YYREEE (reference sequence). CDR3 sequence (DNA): TGTGCCAGCAGCTTTAATCGGGACAGGGGATACGAGCAGTACTTC. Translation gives CASSFNRDRGYEQYF.

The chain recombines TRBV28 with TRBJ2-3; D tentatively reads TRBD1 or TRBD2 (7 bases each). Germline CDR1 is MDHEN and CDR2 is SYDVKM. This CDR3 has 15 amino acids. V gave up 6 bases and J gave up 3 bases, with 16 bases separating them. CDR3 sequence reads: CASRASGGGTDTQYF. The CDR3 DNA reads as TGTGCCAGCAGGGCCTCAGGGGGAGGGACAGATACGCAGTATTTT.

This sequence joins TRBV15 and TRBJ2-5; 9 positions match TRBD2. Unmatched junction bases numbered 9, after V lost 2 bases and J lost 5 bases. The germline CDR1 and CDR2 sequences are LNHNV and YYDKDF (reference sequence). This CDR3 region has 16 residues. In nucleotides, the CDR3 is TGTGCCACCAGCAGAAACTCTAAAACTAGCGGGGAGACCCAGTACTTC. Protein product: CATSRNSKTSGETQYF.

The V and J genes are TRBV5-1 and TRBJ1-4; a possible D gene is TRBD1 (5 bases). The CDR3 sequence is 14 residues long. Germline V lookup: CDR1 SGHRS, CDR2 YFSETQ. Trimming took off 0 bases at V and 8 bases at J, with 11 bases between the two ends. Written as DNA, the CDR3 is TGCGCCAGCAGCTTGGGGCAGGGTCGGGAAAAACTGTTTTTT. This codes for CASSLGQGREKLFF. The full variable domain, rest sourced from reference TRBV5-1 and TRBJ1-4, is KAGVTQTPRYLIKTRGQQVTLSCSPISGHRSVSWYQQTPGQGLQFLFEYFSETQRNKGNFPGRFSGRQFSNSRSEMNVSTLELGDSALYLCASSLGQGREKLFFGSGTQLSVL.

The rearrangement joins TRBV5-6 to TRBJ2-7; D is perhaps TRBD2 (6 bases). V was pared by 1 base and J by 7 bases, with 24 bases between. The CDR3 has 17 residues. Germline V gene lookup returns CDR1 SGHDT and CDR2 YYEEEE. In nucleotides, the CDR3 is TGTGCCAGCAGCTTGTTTCGCGGAGGGCCGACCCGAGGGGAGCAGTACTTC. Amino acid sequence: CASSLFRGGPTRGEQYF.

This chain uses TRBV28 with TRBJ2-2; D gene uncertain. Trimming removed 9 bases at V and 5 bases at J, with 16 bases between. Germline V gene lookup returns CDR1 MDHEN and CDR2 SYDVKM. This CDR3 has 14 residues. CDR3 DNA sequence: TGTGCCAGTATAGTGGGCACGACAACCGGGGAGCTGTTTTTT. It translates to CASIVGTTTGELFF.

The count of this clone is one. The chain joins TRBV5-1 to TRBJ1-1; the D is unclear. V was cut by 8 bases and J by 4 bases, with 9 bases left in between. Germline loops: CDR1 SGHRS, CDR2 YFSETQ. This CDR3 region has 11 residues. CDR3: CAREESTEAFF. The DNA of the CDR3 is TGCGCCAGGGAAGAATCCACTGAAGCTTTCTTT.

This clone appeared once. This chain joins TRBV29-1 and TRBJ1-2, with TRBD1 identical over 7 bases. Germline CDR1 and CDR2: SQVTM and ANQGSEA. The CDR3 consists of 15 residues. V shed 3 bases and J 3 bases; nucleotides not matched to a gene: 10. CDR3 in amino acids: CSVEAPPGGYYGYTF. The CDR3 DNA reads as TGCAGCGTTGAGGCTCCCCCAGGGGGGTACTATGGCTACACCTTC.

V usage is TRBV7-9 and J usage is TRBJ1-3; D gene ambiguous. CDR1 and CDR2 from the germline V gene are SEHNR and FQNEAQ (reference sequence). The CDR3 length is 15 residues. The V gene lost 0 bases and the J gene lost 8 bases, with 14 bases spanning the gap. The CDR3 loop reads CASSLALGEADTIYF. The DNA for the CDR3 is TGTGCCAGCAGCTTAGCGTTAGGCGAGGCGGACACCATATATTTT.

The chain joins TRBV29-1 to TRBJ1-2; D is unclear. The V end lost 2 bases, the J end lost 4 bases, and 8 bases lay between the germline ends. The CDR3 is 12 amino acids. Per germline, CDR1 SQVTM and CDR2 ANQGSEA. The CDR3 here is CSVETETYGYTF. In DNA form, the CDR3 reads TGCAGCGTTGAAACGGAGACCTATGGCTACACCTTC.

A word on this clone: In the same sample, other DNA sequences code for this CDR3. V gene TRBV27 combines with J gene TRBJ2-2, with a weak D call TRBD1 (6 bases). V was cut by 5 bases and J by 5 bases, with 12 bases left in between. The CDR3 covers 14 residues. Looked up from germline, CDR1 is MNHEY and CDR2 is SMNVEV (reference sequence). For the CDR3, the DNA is TGTGCCAGCAGTCGACAGGTCGCAACCGGGGAGCTGTTTTTT. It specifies CASSRQVATGELFF.

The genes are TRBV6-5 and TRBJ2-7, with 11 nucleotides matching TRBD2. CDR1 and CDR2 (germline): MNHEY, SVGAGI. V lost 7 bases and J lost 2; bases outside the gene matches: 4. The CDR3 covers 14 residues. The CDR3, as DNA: TGTGCCAGCAAAACTAGCGGGAGCCCCTACGAGCAGTACTTC. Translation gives CASKTSGSPYEQYF.

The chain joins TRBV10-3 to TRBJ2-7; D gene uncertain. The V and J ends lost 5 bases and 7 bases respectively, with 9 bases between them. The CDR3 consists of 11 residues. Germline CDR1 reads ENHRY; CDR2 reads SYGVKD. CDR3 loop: CAISWSVEQYF. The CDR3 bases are TGTGCCATCAGTTGGTCTGTAGAGCAGTACTTC.

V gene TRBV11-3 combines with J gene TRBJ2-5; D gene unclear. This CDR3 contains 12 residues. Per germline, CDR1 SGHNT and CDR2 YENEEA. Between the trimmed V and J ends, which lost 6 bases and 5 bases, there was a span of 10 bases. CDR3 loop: CASSSQGETQYF. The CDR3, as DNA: TGTGCCAGCAGTTCACAAGGGGAGACCCAGTACTTC.